The clone carrying this T cell receptor (beta chain) was recorded once. No antigen is known for it. Other DNA sequences in this specimen translate into the identical CDR3. In the PCR, 60 Vbeta and 13 Jbeta primers were used. Method: immunoSEQ multiplex PCR; TCRdb's copy keeps in-frame clones and lacks some. The data contain about 120,000 clones, around 79% of them singletons. The source of the sample is a study of cytomegalovirus exposure and HLA in healthy donors. The trim removed 1 base at V and 5 bases at J, leaving 15 bases unmatched. The CDR3 runs to 17 residues. The germline V gene encodes CDR1 SGHNT and CDR2 YYREEE (reference sequence). Whole-study findings and limits: Certain sequence variants were highly shared and formed a cluster, and this cluster was likely a sequencing artifact.

The receptor was isolated from a woman aged 18-35 years in good health and CMV-seronegative. The source material was PBMCs. The J gene is TRBJ2-7, the V gene TRBV5-4; 7 bases map to TRBD2. In nucleotides, the CDR3 is TGTGCCAGCAGCTTGCCTGGAGCTCTGCGGGAGCTTGACGAGCAGTACTTC. Its translation is CASSLPGALRELDEQYF.